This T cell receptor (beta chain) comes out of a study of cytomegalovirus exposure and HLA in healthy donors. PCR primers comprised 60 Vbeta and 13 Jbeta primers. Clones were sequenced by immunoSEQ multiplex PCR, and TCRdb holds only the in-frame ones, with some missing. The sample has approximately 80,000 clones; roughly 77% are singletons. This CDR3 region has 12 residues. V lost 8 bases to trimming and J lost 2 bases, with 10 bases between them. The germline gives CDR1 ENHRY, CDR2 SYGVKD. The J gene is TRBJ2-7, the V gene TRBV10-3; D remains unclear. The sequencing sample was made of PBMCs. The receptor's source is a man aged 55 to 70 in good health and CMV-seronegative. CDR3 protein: CAISTPTYEQYF. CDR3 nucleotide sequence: TGTGCCATCTCGACACCTACCTACGAGCAGTACTTC.